This is a list of T cell receptor beta chains from one sample in a study of blood T cell repertoires in COVID-19. Using immunoSEQ multiplex PCR, the repertoire was profiled, and TCRdb retains in-frame clones only, with some absent. The table lists about 220,000 clones, 75% to 85% of them singletons. Material: peripheral blood. The source of these receptors is a human donor in a cohort sampled during active COVID-19. Both conserved end residues are part of each CDR3. Each record gives: clone size, V gene, J gene, D gene, CDR3 protein, CDR3 DNA. A D gene is named only where the DNA matches it firmly. Not every row has a clone size; where given, it reads once, few, many or a size class.

NA	TRBV28	TRBJ2-3	TRBD2	CASSFEPSGGADTQYF	TGTGCCAGCAGTTTTGAACCTAGCGGGGGGGCAGATACGCAGTATTTT
NA	TRBV7-6	TRBJ2-5	TRBD1	CASSPPTGVETQYF	TGTGCCAGCAGCCCTCCTACAGGGGTAGAGACCCAGTACTTC
NA	TRBV5-6	TRBJ2-5	TRBD2	CASSFLAAEETQYF	TGTGCCAGCAGCTTTCTAGCGGCTGAAGAGACCCAGTACTTC
NA	TRBV7-9	TRBJ2-3	NA	CASSWGADTQYF	TGTGCCAGCAGCTGGGGGGCAGATACGCAGTATTTT
NA	TRBV7-9	TRBJ2-1	NA	CASSLESSNSEQFF	TGTGCCAGCAGCTTAGAAAGTAGTAATAGTGAGCAGTTCTTC
NA	TRBV7-2	TRBJ1-6	NA	CASRYQGWNSPLHF	TGTGCCAGCAGATACCAGGGGTGGAATTCACCCCTCCACTTT
NA	TRBV4-2	TRBJ1-3	NA	CASSQDAGAGGNTIYF	TGTGCCAGCAGCCAAGATGCGGGGGCAGGTGGAAACACCATATATTTT
NA	TRBV15	TRBJ2-5	TRBD2	CATGGGSLRETQYF	TGTGCCACCGGAGGCGGGAGCCTTCGGGAGACCCAGTACTTC
NA	TRBV19	TRBJ1-3	NA	CASKGAGTGNTIYF	TGTGCCTCCAAGGGCGCGGGTACTGGAAACACCATATATTTT
NA	TRBV3-1/TRBV3-2	TRBJ1-4	NA	CASSQDSYNEKLFF	TGTGCCAGCAGCCAGGACAGCTATAATGAAAAACTGTTTTTT
NA	TRBV18	TRBJ2-3	TRBD2	CASSGGGSTDTQYF	TGTGCCAGCTCCGGGGGGGGAAGCACAGATACGCAGTATTTT
NA	TRBV7-2	TRBJ2-1	NA	CASSSQGGSYNEQFF	TGTGCCAGCAGCTCCCAAGGGGGCTCCTACAATGAGCAGTTCTTC
NA	TRBV10-3	TRBJ1-2	NA	CAISARGIYGYTF	TGTGCCATCAGTGCGAGGGGGATCTATGGCTACACCTTC
NA	TRBV4-3	TRBJ2-6	NA	CASSQDRHSPGANVLTF	TGCGCCAGCAGCCAAGATCGACACTCCCCTGGGGCCAACGTCCTGACTTTC
NA	TRBV28	TRBJ1-1	TRBD1	CASSLLGQGFEAFF	TGTGCCAGCAGTTTACTAGGACAGGGTTTCGAGGCTTTCTTT
NA	TRBV2	TRBJ2-2	NA	CASSEALLLGELFF	TGTGCCAGCAGTGAAGCGCTATTGCTCGGGGAGCTGTTTTTT
NA	TRBV10-3	TRBJ1-1	NA	CAISEQSRERGTEAFF	TGTGCCATCAGTGAACAGTCCAGGGAGCGGGGCACTGAAGCTTTCTTT
NA	TRBV11-3	TRBJ2-1	TRBD2	CASSPSGGGEQFF	TGTGCCAGCAGCCCAAGCGGGGGGGGTGAGCAGTTCTTC
NA	TRBV3-1/TRBV3-2	TRBJ2-1	TRBD1	CASSEGQDYNEQFF	TGTGCCAGCAGCGAGGGACAGGATTACAATGAGCAGTTCTTC
NA	TRBV11-3	TRBJ1-3	NA	CASSPTPGAGNTIYF	TGTGCCAGCAGCCCCACCCCGGGGGCTGGAAACACCATATATTTT
once	TRBV4-1	TRBJ2-7	TRBD1	CASSQHRGRTYEQYF	TGCGCCAGCAGCCAGCACAGGGGGCGGACCTACGAGCAGTACTTC
many	TRBV6-6	TRBJ1-5	NA	CASSPDPRTADSNQPQHF	TGTGCCAGCAGTCCCGACCCAAGGACAGCGGATAGCAATCAGCCCCAGCATTTT
NA	TRBV5-1	TRBJ2-1	TRBD2	CASSISAGGSYNEQFF	TGCGCCAGCAGCATCTCAGCGGGGGGATCCTACAATGAGCAGTTCTTC
NA	TRBV5-4	TRBJ2-1	NA	CASSLVGDYNEQFF	TGTGCCAGCAGCTTGGTGGGAGACTACAATGAGCAGTTCTTC
NA	TRBV6-5	TRBJ2-3	TRBD2	CASRGLAGDTQYF	TGTGCCAGCAGGGGACTAGCGGGAGATACGCAGTATTTT
NA	TRBV5-3	TRBJ2-3	TRBD1	CARNSHPQGAFHTDTQYF	TGTGCCAGAAACTCCCATCCCCAGGGGGCATTTCACACAGATACGCAGTATTTT
NA	TRBV11-3	TRBJ2-2	TRBD2	CASSAASSGATGELFF	TGTGCCAGCAGCGCCGCGTCTAGCGGGGCAACCGGGGAGCTGTTTTTT
NA	TRBV28	TRBJ1-2	NA	CASSSTGGREGYTF	TGTGCCAGCAGTTCCACGGGGGGGCGAGAAGGCTACACCTTC
NA	TRBV28	TRBJ1-1	NA	CASSTPQAGSRGTEAFF	TGTGCCAGCAGTACCCCACAGGCGGGGTCTCGGGGCACTGAAGCTTTCTTT
NA	TRBV6-1	TRBJ1-1	NA	CASRGGIDTEAFF	TGTGCCAGCAGGGGGGGGATCGACACTGAAGCTTTCTTT
NA	TRBV5-1	TRBJ2-7	NA	CASRAGDDPEQYF	TGCGCCAGCAGGGCAGGGGATGATCCCGAGCAGTACTTC
NA	TRBV11-1	TRBJ1-2	TRBD1	CASSLATGDGYTF	TGTGCCAGCAGCTTAGCGACAGGGGATGGCTACACCTTC
few	TRBV4-2	TRBJ1-4	NA	CASSQGEGVPEKLFF	TGTGCCAGCAGCCAAGGAGAAGGGGTTCCCGAAAAACTGTTTTTT
NA	TRBV2	TRBJ2-1	TRBD2	CASSYRLAGNPEQFF	TGTGCCAGCAGTTACAGACTAGCGGGGAATCCTGAGCAGTTCTTC
NA	TRBV2	TRBJ1-2	NA	CASSDNRGSYYGYTF	TGTGCCAGCAGTGATAATAGAGGGTCGTACTATGGCTACACCTTC
few	TRBV19	TRBJ2-7	TRBD1	CASTNNRGQEQYF	TGTGCCAGTACTAATAACAGGGGTCAAGAGCAGTACTTC
NA	TRBV29-1	TRBJ1-5	TRBD1	CSVAGQDLQPQHF	TGCAGCGTTGCGGGACAGGACCTACAGCCCCAGCATTTT
once	TRBV27	TRBJ1-2	TRBD1	CASRDIEGQNYGYTF	TGTGCCAGCAGAGATATTGAGGGACAGAACTATGGCTACACCTTC
NA	TRBV4-2	TRBJ2-3	TRBD2	CASSLGRAGETTDTQYF	TGTGCCAGCAGCCTGGGGCGGGCGGGAGAGACCACAGATACGCAGTATTTT
NA	TRBV9	TRBJ2-3	NA	CASSVGGHSGDTQYF	TGTGCCAGCAGCGTAGGGGGCCACTCAGGAGATACGCAGTATTTT
few	TRBV28	TRBJ1-2	TRBD1	CASSKGQATYGYTF	TGTGCCAGCAGTAAGGGACAGGCAACCTATGGCTACACCTTC
once	TRBV21-1	TRBJ2-5	NA	CASSHRRVLRYF	TGTGCCAGCAGCCATAGGAGGGTCCTACGGTACTTC
NA	TRBV2	TRBJ2-7	NA	CASSALGGEQYF	TGTGCCAGCAGTGCGCTGGGAGGCGAGCAGTACTTC
NA	TRBV6-5	TRBJ1-6	TRBD1	CASSRDRVRSPLHF	TGTGCCAGCAGCCGGGACAGGGTACGTTCACCCCTCCACTTT
NA	TRBV7-8	TRBJ2-5	TRBD1	CASSSYRGPETQYF	TGTGCCAGCAGCTCATACAGGGGGCCTGAGACCCAGTACTTC
NA	TRBV25-1	TRBJ2-7	TRBD1	CASSARQGTYEQYF	TGTGCCAGCAGTGCCCGACAGGGAACCTACGAGCAGTACTTC
NA	TRBV7-9	TRBJ2-7	TRBD2	CASSLTTGTSEPLYF	TGTGCCAGCAGCTTAACGACGGGGACTAGCGAACCGCTGTACTTC
NA	TRBV19	TRBJ2-4	NA	CASSPPTGQRRIQYF	TGTGCCAGTAGTCCACCTACAGGACAAAGACGCATTCAGTACTTC
once	TRBV6-6	TRBJ2-7	NA	CASGGRVGYEQYF	TGTGCCAGCGGCGGCAGGGTGGGCTACGAGCAGTACTTC
NA	TRBV4-1	TRBJ2-7	TRBD1	CASGSGTGGYEQYF	TGCGCCAGCGGATCGGGGACAGGGGGCTACGAGCAGTACTTC
NA	TRBV10-3	TRBJ1-5	NA	CAISGGVNQPQHF	TGTGCCATCAGTGGAGGTGTGAATCAGCCCCAGCATTTT
NA	TRBV20-1	TRBJ1-6	NA	CSASKAALRNSPLHF	TGCAGTGCTAGTAAGGCAGCCCTGAGGAATTCACCCCTCCACTTT
few	TRBV19	TRBJ2-7	TRBD2	CASSIASGTYEQYF	TGTGCCAGTAGTATTGCTAGCGGTACCTACGAGCAGTACTTC
NA	TRBV28	TRBJ2-3	NA	CASSFRAGDTQYF	TGTGCCAGCAGTTTCCGGGCAGGGGATACGCAGTATTTT
NA	TRBV7-3	TRBJ2-2	TRBD2	CASSVTGLAMNTGELFF	TGTGCCAGCAGCGTAACCGGACTAGCGATGAACACCGGGGAGCTGTTTTTT
NA	TRBV4-1	TRBJ1-1	TRBD1	CASSQEGDRGAGAFF	TGCGCCAGCAGCCAAGAGGGGGACAGGGGAGCCGGGGCTTTCTTT
NA	TRBV4-2	TRBJ1-6	NA	CASSQERGGQALHF	TGTGCCAGCAGCCAAGAACGGGGGGGGCAGGCCCTCCACTTT
NA	TRBV28	TRBJ2-7	TRBD1	CASSLPGGSSYEQYF	TGTGCCAGCAGTTTGCCAGGGGGCAGTTCCTACGAGCAGTACTTC
few	TRBV6-2/TRBV6-3	TRBJ1-6	TRBD1	CASSKGQVNSPLHF	TGTGCCAGCAGCAAGGGACAGGTGAATTCACCCCTCCACTTT